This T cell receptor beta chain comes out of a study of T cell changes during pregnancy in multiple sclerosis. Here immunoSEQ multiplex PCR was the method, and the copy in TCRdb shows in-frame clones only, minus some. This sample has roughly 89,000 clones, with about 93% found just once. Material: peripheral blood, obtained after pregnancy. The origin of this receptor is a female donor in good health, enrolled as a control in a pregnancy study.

CDR3 amino acids: CASSQDPGAGANVLTF. CDR3 nucleotides: TGTGCCAGCAGCCAAGATCCAGGCGCTGGGGCCAACGTCCTGACTTTC. The chain is built from TRBV4-2 and TRBJ2-6, with D hard to call. CDR3 size: 16 residues. From germline, CDR1 is LGHNA and CDR2 YNFKEQ. V was pared by 0 bases and J by 2 bases, with 8 bases between.